The subject of this entry is one T cell receptor (beta chain). Measured with immunoSEQ multiplex PCR; TCRdb has only the in-frame clones, and not every one. The sample holds about 50,000 clones, about 85% seen once. The source of the sample is a study of blood T cell repertoires in COVID-19. About the study: Spain, Italy and the United States supplied samples that represented acute and convalescent COVID-19. The analysed material was cDNA or gDNA that came from T cells, B-cell-depleted T cells, or PBMCs.

CDR3 size: 13 residues. CDR1 and CDR2 from the germline V gene are GTSNPN and SVGIG (reference sequence). V lost 3 bases to trimming and J lost 4 bases; unmatched junction nucleotides: 2. Sequences were obtained from peripheral blood. The sequence was obtained from a man between 60 and 70 years old with acute or convalescent COVID-19. The genes are TRBV30 and TRBJ1-1; 10 nucleotides agree with TRBD1. The CDR3 sequence: CAWSRDRGTEAFF. The CDR3 nucleotides read TGTGCCTGGAGCCGGGACAGGGGCACTGAAGCTTTCTTT.